This T cell receptor beta chain appears in the sequencing data of a study of OX40 agonist ivuxolimab in advanced cancers. This CDR3 contains 14 residues. The V and J ends lost 6 bases and 2 bases respectively, with 11 bases between them. CDR1 MNHEY and CDR2 SVGAGI come from the germline V gene. Data came from immunoSEQ multiplex PCR; TCRdb stores just in-frame clones and leaves some out. The sample shows approximately 69,000 clones, about 89% of them seen only once. The chain joins TRBV6-5 to TRBJ1-3, with D maybe TRBD1 (5 bases). This TCR was sampled from an adult with an advanced solid tumor such as melanoma, head and neck, liver or kidney cancer. Sequenced here: CD4+ or CD8+ T cells sorted from blood, sampled in a trial of the OX40 agonist ivuxolimab. CDR3 loop: CASSSGSAGNTIYF. CDR3 nucleotide sequence: TGTGCCAGCAGCTCAGGGAGTGCTGGAAACACCATATATTTT.